The subject of this entry is one T cell receptor (beta chain). 60 Vbeta and 13 Jbeta primers were used in PCR. Original analysis: As a later analysis found, there were 78 million or so unique TCR beta chains, of which 8.5 million to 13 million were shared. Sequencing was performed with immunoSEQ multiplex PCR; in TCRdb, only in-frame clones are kept and a portion is missing. The D gene and trimming were derived from the DNA, and the V and J assignments and clone size from that table. There are roughly 110,000 clones in the sample; 71% occur only once, and about 2.8% lies in the top ten. Donors had nominal health at sampling but likely had unrecorded immune exposures. These data originate in a study of cytomegalovirus exposure and HLA in healthy donors. CDR3 size: 13 residues. V lost 5 bases and J 5 bases, leaving 13 bases between the germline ends. Germline V gene data show CDR1 as MDHEN and CDR2 as SYDVKM.

This receptor was identified in a female donor in good health and CMV-seronegative. Source material: PBMCs. The chain is built from TRBV28 and TRBJ2-7; possibly TRBD2 for D (7 bases). This CDR3 is CASSLEGGDEQYF. The CDR3 DNA follows: TGTGCCAGCAGTCTGGAAGGGGGGGACGAGCAGTACTTC.